This T cell receptor (beta chain) was documented in a study of patients and donors after allogeneic stem cell transplantation. TCRdb re-called the RT-PCR reads with MiXCR, one entry per CDR3 protein. Here the sample spans approximately 410,000 distinct CDR3 sequences, 16% being singletons. Sequenced sample: blood, either unsorted or a sorted T cell fraction (not recorded which). This TCR was sampled from a human donor who was either an allogeneic HSCT recipient or a stem cell or donor lymphocyte infusion donor (not recorded which). It is not recorded whose cells these are; they may come from a transplant donor.

The CDR3 coding sequence is TGTGCCAGCACCTCGGCTGGGATTAGCACTGAAGCTTTCTTT. Its translation is CASTSAGISTEAFF. V gene TRBV12-3 or TRBV12-4 combines with J gene TRBJ1-1; D gene uncertain. Trimming cost V 7 bases and J 4 bases, with 16 bases left between them. The CDR3 has 14 residues.